This TCR beta chain was retrieved from a study of cytomegalovirus exposure and HLA in healthy donors. Germline V CDR1 and CDR2: SGHNT, YYREEE (reference sequence). The CDR3 contains 17 residues. Trimming left V 0 bases short and J 0 bases short, with 13 bases between. Comments on this clone: What it binds is not known.

Primers included in the PCR were 60 Vbeta and 13 Jbeta primers. TCRdb keeps only in-frame clones here, not all; method: immunoSEQ multiplex PCR. The sample has around 150,000 clones, 60% to 85% seen once; the top ten hold about 1.7%. Study-wide points: The authors confirmed in vitro that a few CMV-associated chains were specific for CMV antigens. A later analysis showed that HLA-associated TCR beta chains had undergone more clonal expansion than equally common others.

The specimen sequenced was PBMCs. This receptor was identified in a female donor in good health and CMV-seropositive. The chain joins TRBV5-4 to TRBJ2-1, with TRBD1 as a possible D gene (6 bases). In DNA form, the CDR3 reads TGTGCCAGCAGCTTGGGGGGGCGGACTCGCTCCTACAATGAGCAGTTCTTC. Translated: CASSLGGRTRSYNEQFF.